The source of this T cell receptor (beta chain) is a study of T cell responses to AZD1222 COVID-19 vaccine. The study's findings and limits: Repertoires in all cases were sampled only once the peak T cell response had passed. Regions 160-218 and 743-854 dominated among vaccine-associated CD4 TCRs spanning spike. After two AZD1222 doses, spike-specific TCR breadth and depth rose versus day 0.

Regarding this clone: Antigen: not known.

TCRdb's table, derived via immunoSEQ multiplex PCR, lists solely in-frame clones and lacks some. The sample records some 130,000 clones, 90% to 95% being singletons. V shed 3 bases and J shed 3 bases, with 6 bases lying between them. CDR1 MNHEY and CDR2 SMNVEV come from the germline V gene (reference sequence). CDR3 length: 13 amino acids. Sequencing used peripheral blood, obtained on day 0 of AZD1222 vaccination. This TCR was sampled from an adult in good health. The chain recombines TRBV27 with TRBJ2-1; unclear D gene. The CDR3 spells CASSFSNYNEQFF. The CDR3 nucleotides are TGTGCCAGCAGTTTTTCGAACTACAATGAGCAGTTCTTC.